The present TCR beta chain was sequenced within a study of blood T cell repertoires in COVID-19. Turning to the study itself: The United States, Italy and Spain supplied acute and convalescent COVID-19 samples. Sources were T cells, B-cell-depleted T cells, or PBMCs; the material itself was cDNA or gDNA.

V was trimmed by 1 base and J by 2 bases, leaving 8 bases between them. The CDR3 runs to 14 residues. The V gene's germline CDR1 is SGHAT and CDR2 FQNNGV. Original data processing: Amplifying reference gene primers gave estimates of nucleated cell counts. Measured with immunoSEQ multiplex PCR; TCRdb has only the in-frame clones, and not every one. V and J calls and clone size are as listed in that table; D and trimming were resolved from the DNA. The data show 130,000 to 150,000 clones, with around 89% seen just once and around 1.3% held by the top ten. The study assigned cohorts using participant-reported clinical history.

The sample comprised PBMCs or T cells enriched from blood (not recorded which). The sequence was obtained from a woman in her twenties or thirties with acute COVID-19. The chain recombines TRBV11-2 with TRBJ1-2, with a possible D match to TRBD1 (5 bases). The CDR3 here is CASSLVGGNYGYTF. The CDR3 coding sequence is TGTGCCAGCAGCTTAGTTGGGGGGAACTATGGCTACACCTTC.